The following is a T cell receptor (beta chain) sequence with its context. The antigen remains unidentified. The germline gives CDR1 SGDLS, CDR2 YYNGEE. This CDR3 comprises 15 residues. V shed 6 bases and J 5 bases; nucleotides not matched to a gene: 13. This record comes from a study of cytomegalovirus exposure and HLA in healthy donors. General study results and limits: Other equally common chains were less clonally expanded than HLA-associated TCR beta chains, a later analysis showed. Judged likely to be a sequencing artifact was a cluster of highly shared sequence variants. Most sequenced TCRs were rare (though some public TCRs occurred in many donors). The authors enumerated 164 TCR beta chains as linked to cytomegalovirus.

This PCR relied on a set of 60 Vbeta primers and 13 Jbeta primers. Method: immunoSEQ multiplex PCR; TCRdb's copy keeps in-frame clones and lacks some. The sample shows about 170,000 clones, about four fifths of them seen only once. The receptor was derived from a woman under 30 in good health and CMV-seropositive. The V gene is TRBV9, the J gene TRBJ2-5; 7 bases fit TRBD1. Sequenced sample: PBMCs. The CDR3 loop reads CASTERQGFAETQYF. In DNA, the CDR3 is TGTGCCAGCACCGAACGACAGGGCTTTGCGGAGACCCAGTACTTC.